There are a few counts of the clone carrying this T cell receptor (beta chain). The data were obtained in a study of blood T cells in healthy people across ages. There are 13 residues in the CDR3. Germline-derived CDR1 and CDR2 are MNHNY and SVGAGI (reference sequence). Trimming removed 0 bases from V and 6 bases from J, with 7 bases in between. A sample-barcoded 5' primer and a J-beta primer mix were used in a second PCR of about 6 to 12 cycles. TCRdb called the 5' RACE reads again in MiXCR, with one record for every CDR3 protein. Counted here are approximately 1,700,000 distinct CDR3 sequences, approximately 39% occurring once; the ten biggest clones make up about 23%.

The TCR originated in a human donor in good health. Sequencing input: blood. The V gene is TRBV6-6, the J gene TRBJ2-3; no reliable D call. The CDR3 is CASSYSPFDTQYF. CDR3 in DNA: TGTGCCAGCAGTTACTCCCCCTTCGATACGCAGTATTTT.